These 21 T cell receptor beta chains came from one sample sequenced in a study of OX40 agonist ivuxolimab in advanced cancers. Clones were sequenced by immunoSEQ multiplex PCR, and TCRdb holds only the in-frame ones, with some missing. The data contain roughly 77,000 clones, over 70% of them singletons. Material: CD4+ or CD8+ T cells sorted from blood, obtained in a trial of the OX40 agonist ivuxolimab. These TCRs come from an adult with an advanced solid tumor such as melanoma, head and neck, liver or kidney cancer.

The V call is TRBV5-6, the J call TRBJ1-2, with D hard to call. Trimming took off 4 bases at V and 0 bases at J, with 7 bases between the two ends. This CDR3 has 13 residues. Germline V lookup: CDR1 SGHDT, CDR2 YYEEEE. Written as DNA, the CDR3 is TGTGCCAGCAGCATAAGGCCTAACTATGGCTACACCTTC. Its protein is CASSIRPNYGYTF.

V gene TRBV10-3 combines with J gene TRBJ2-5; 11 bases are shared with TRBD2. The CDR3 sequence is 15 residues long. Looked up from germline, CDR1 is ENHRY and CDR2 is SYGVKD. The ends lost 4 bases at V and 2 bases at J; junction bases unmatched: 3. The CDR3 sequence: CAISGLAGGQETQYF. Here the CDR3 DNA reads TGTGCCATCAGTGGGCTAGCGGGAGGTCAAGAGACCCAGTACTTC.

The V gene is TRBV5-8, the J gene TRBJ1-4; a possible D gene is TRBD1 (5 bases). Per germline, CDR1 SGHTS and CDR2 YDEGEE. Trimming took off 3 bases at V and 7 bases at J, with 16 bases between the two ends. The CDR3 length is 15 residues. The CDR3 nucleotides read TGTGCCAGCAGCTCGGACGGCGGGGGGAGTGAAAAACTGTTTTTT. Protein product: CASSSDGGGSEKLFF.

The chain joins TRBV5-4 to TRBJ2-3; D unresolved. The length of the CDR3 is 12 residues. Germline-derived CDR1 and CDR2 are SGHNT and YYREEE (reference sequence). Trimming took 5 bases from V and 6 from J, leaving 10 bases between them. CDR3 sequence: CASSFVADTQYF. The CDR3 DNA reads TGTGCCAGCAGTTTTGTTGCCGATACGCAGTATTTT.

The chain joins TRBV6-1 to TRBJ1-5; no reliable D call. The CDR3 runs 12 residues. Germline V lookup: CDR1 MNHNS, CDR2 SASEGT. V was shortened by 7 bases and J by 1 base, with 5 bases between the two germline ends. CDR3 bases: TGTGCCAGCATGGAAAGCAATCAGCCCCAGCATTTT. Its protein is CASMESNQPQHF.

CDR3 loop: CASSQHLGYRRRQPQHF. The CDR3 nucleotides read TGCGCCAGCAGCCAGCACCTGGGATACAGGCGGAGGCAGCCCCAGCATTTT. This rearrangement joins TRBV4-1 to TRBJ1-5; D may be TRBD1 (5 bases). V lost 3 bases to trimming and J lost 7 bases, with 22 bases between them. CDR3 size: 17 residues. The germline V gene has CDR1 MGHRA and CDR2 YSYEKL.

The rearrangement links TRBV19 to TRBJ2-7; TRBD2 might be the D (6 bases). The germline CDR1 and CDR2 sequences are LNHDA and SQIVND (reference sequence). The CDR3 consists of 15 residues. Trimming left V 5 bases short and J 2 bases short, with 16 bases between. The DNA for the CDR3 is TGTGCCAGTAGTCCGGTGGAGGGGTTAGCCTACGAGCAGTACTTC. It encodes CASSPVEGLAYEQYF.

The chain joins TRBV19 to TRBJ1-3; D ambiguous. Trimming pared 7 bases from V and 0 bases from J, leaving 13 bases between. From germline, CDR1 is LNHDA and CDR2 SQIVND (reference sequence). This CDR3 has 15 residues. The CDR3: CASNPGRSSGNTIYF. The CDR3 nucleotides are TGTGCCAGTAATCCCGGACGGAGCTCTGGAAACACCATATATTTT.

This chain links TRBV21-1 with TRBJ1-3. TRBV21-1 is listed as a pseudogene. This CDR3 has 17 amino acids. CDR3 in amino acids: CASSSESGRRSGNTIYF. CDR3 nucleotide sequence: TGTGCCAGCAGCAGCGAGTCGGGACGGAGAAGTGGAAACACCATATATTTT.

The chain carries TRBV27 and TRBJ1-1; 10 bases match TRBD1. Germline values: CDR1 MNHEY, CDR2 SMNVEV (reference sequence). Germline trimming cut 5 bases from V and 4 bases from J; bases unmatched to any gene: 10. CDR3 length equals 16 residues. CDR3 coding DNA: TGTGCCAGCAGTACATGGGGACAGGGGTTGGGCACTGAAGCTTTCTTT. It codes for CASSTWGQGLGTEAFF.

CDR3 region: CASSLGQSTDTQYF. Here the CDR3 DNA reads TGTGCCAGCAGCTTGGGACAGAGCACAGATACGCAGTATTTT. The J gene is TRBJ2-3, the V gene TRBV5-6, with a possible D match to TRBD1 (5 bases). Germline values: CDR1 SGHDT, CDR2 YYEEEE. V lost 0 bases and J lost 0, with 5 bases in between. The CDR3 is made up of 14 amino acids.

The V and J genes are TRBV2 and TRBJ2-7; D gene unclear. The V gene's germline CDR1 is SNHLY and CDR2 FYNNEI. CDR3 size: 16 residues. V shed 4 bases and J shed 2 bases, with 18 bases lying between them. The CDR3 DNA reads as TGTGCCAGCAGTGCTAGATGGATTAGCTCCGCCTACGAGCAGTACTTC. It translates to CASSARWISSAYEQYF.

This chain links TRBV5-1 with TRBJ2-7; 11 nucleotides align to TRBD2. The CDR3 loop spans 14 amino acids. The germline V gene has CDR1 SGHRS and CDR2 YFSETQ. V was pared by 7 bases and J by 2 bases, with 5 bases of the junction left unmatched. The CDR3 sequence: CASSGTSGAYEQYF. CDR3 bases: TGCGCCAGCTCCGGGACTAGCGGAGCCTACGAGCAGTACTTC.

The chain couples TRBV7-9 to TRBJ2-5, with 11 bases matching TRBD1. Germline-derived CDR1 and CDR2 are SEHNR and FQNEAQ (reference sequence). J lost 3 bases, V lost 2 bases, and 5 bases had no gene match. The CDR3 is made up of 16 amino acids. DNA of the CDR3: TGTGCCAGCAGCTTAACTCGGGACAGGGGGAAAGAGACCCAGTACTTC. Its protein is CASSLTRDRGKETQYF.

This clone has a handful of counts. The J gene is TRBJ1-2, the V gene TRBV18; D call uncertain. Germline V gives CDR1 KGHSH, CDR2 LQKENI. V gave up 2 bases and J gave up 5 bases, with 15 bases separating them. CDR3 length: 15 residues. In DNA, the CDR3 is TGTGCCAGCTCACCAACGACGAGGTTCCTTTATGGCTACACCTTC. Protein: CASSPTTRFLYGYTF.

In DNA, the CDR3 is TGTGCCAGCGGGGGGGATACGCAGTATTTT. Translation gives CASGGDTQYF. V usage is TRBV27 and J usage is TRBJ2-3, with a possible D match to TRBD2 (6 bases). Looked up from germline, CDR1 is MNHEY and CDR2 is SMNVEV (reference sequence). CDR3 length: 10 residues. V lost 8 bases, J lost 6 bases, and 6 bases lay in between.

This clone has a single count. The genes are TRBV2 and TRBJ2-2, with no clear D. CDR1 is SNHLY, CDR2 FYNNEI, per germline. The CDR3 has 14 residues. The V end lost 5 bases, the J end lost 3 bases, and 10 bases lay between the germline ends. The CDR3 reads CASSPNLDTGELFF. The DNA of the CDR3 is TGTGCCAGCAGTCCGAACCTAGACACCGGGGAGCTGTTTTTT.

This clone has only a few counts. The V call is TRBV7-9, the J call TRBJ2-3; 12 nucleotides align to TRBD2. The CDR3 covers 18 residues. CDR1 and CDR2 from the germline V gene are SEHNR and FQNEAQ (reference sequence). V was pared by 2 bases and J by 1 base, with 7 bases of the junction left unmatched. CDR3 in amino acids: CASSLLAGGYRGTDTQYF. CDR3 in DNA: TGTGCCAGCAGCTTACTAGCGGGAGGGTATCGCGGCACAGATACGCAGTATTTT.

V usage is TRBV30 and J usage is TRBJ1-6; D not certain. Germline lookup yields CDR1 GTSNPN and CDR2 SVGIG (reference sequence). This CDR3 has 12 residues. The V gene lost 3 bases and the J gene lost 6 bases, with 6 bases spanning the gap. The CDR3 loop reads CAWRRLNSPLHF. The CDR3 DNA follows: TGTGCCTGGAGGCGCCTTAATTCACCCCTCCACTTT.

The rearrangement joins TRBV5-1 to TRBJ2-3, with D maybe TRBD1 (5 bases). The germline V gene encodes CDR1 SGHRS and CDR2 YFSETQ. The CDR3 covers 14 residues. V gave up 2 bases and J gave up 0 bases, with 7 bases separating them. CDR3 protein: CASSLTGSTDTQYF. Written as DNA, the CDR3 is TGCGCCAGCAGCTTAACAGGTAGCACAGATACGCAGTATTTT.

The chain links TRBV30 to TRBJ2-3, with D possibly matching TRBD2 (6 bases). CDR3 length: 12 amino acids. Germline CDR1 reads GTSNPN; CDR2 reads SVGIG (reference sequence). V was clipped by 4 bases and J by 1 base, with 6 bases between them. The CDR3 is CAWTSGTDTQYF. For the CDR3, the DNA is TGTGCCTGGACTAGCGGCACAGATACGCAGTATTTT.